The clone carrying this T cell receptor beta chain has just a few counts. Its antigen remains unknown. This sample was included in a study of blood T cells in healthy people across ages. Whole-study results and caveats: Roughly linear age-related decline in beta diversity appeared, significant by age around 42.

The CDR3 length is 13 residues. CDR1 and CDR2 (germline): WSHSY, SAAADI. V lost 6 bases and J lost 8; bases outside the gene matches: 7. It was with a sample-barcoded 5' primer and a J-beta primer mix that a second PCR of roughly 6 to 12 cycles was run. Using its own MiXCR run on the 5' RACE reads, TCRdb lists one record per CDR3 protein. The table lists around 1.7 million distinct CDR3 sequences, 28% of them singletons. Total RNA was extracted at no less than 6 micrograms per sample. Sequenced sample: blood. This chain uses TRBV10-2 with TRBJ1-2, with 9 bases fitting TRBD1. The origin of this receptor is a woman in her 30s in good health. In DNA form, the CDR3 reads TGCGCCAGCAGGGCGGGACAGGGAAACGGCTACACCTTC. Translating it yields CASRAGQGNGYTF.